This T cell receptor (beta chain) was retrieved from a study of blood T cell repertoires in COVID-19. Per the authors' pipeline: Nucleated cell number was recorded as an estimate derived from reference gene primer amplification. Sequenced by immunoSEQ multiplex PCR; TCRdb stores in-frame clones only, minus some. V and J calls and clone size come straight from that table; D and trimming were deduced from the DNA. In the table there are 90,000 to 130,000 clones, 70% to 90% of which are singletons. The CDR3 is made up of 15 amino acids. The V end lost 2 bases, the J end lost 0 bases, and 9 bases lay between the germline ends. Germline CDR1 and CDR2: SGHRS and YFSETQ.

This TCR was sampled from a human donor in a cohort sampled during active COVID-19. Sequences were obtained from peripheral blood. The chain couples TRBV5-1 to TRBJ2-1; possibly TRBD1 for D (6 bases). The CDR3 DNA reads as TGCGCCAGCAGCTTCGCGGACAGCTCCTACAATGAGCAGTTCTTC. This encodes CASSFADSSYNEQFF.